This TCR beta chain stems from a study of blood T cell repertoires in COVID-19 (dated by TCRdb to the early 2020s). Study-level background: Collaborator samples came from the United States, Italy and Spain and covered acute and convalescent phases of COVID-19. The prospective study material was composed of cDNA or gDNA derived from T cells, B-cell-depleted T cells, or PBMCs. Deeply sampled blood TCRbeta repertoires from subjects exposed to, actively infected with, or recovered from COVID-19 were included in the dataset. The repertoires were released in a freely available public database intended as a resource for research on the immune response to SARS-CoV-2. The samples were drawn from the first 160 participants of the ongoing ImmuneRACE study and from roughly 1,300 subjects provided by 6 global collaborators. Nearly every sample came with metadata listing a de-identified subject ID, COVID-19 status, age in years and sex. Where available, HLA class I and class II types were obtained from metadata supplied by the sample provider rather than from assay-based typing.

Results the study describes overall, beyond this receptor: The amount of clinical and demographic metadata varied by source and participant and was provided uncurated.

The collaborating institutions used their own protocols to collect whole blood in K2EDTA tubes. For TCRbeta analysis, collaborators shipped samples in one of three forms: frozen whole blood, isolated PBMCs, or DNA extracted from either of those sample types. V is cut by 2 bases and J by 4 bases, and the space between the germline ends is 8 bases. The CDR3 runs 13 residues from the cysteine to the phenylalanine. The sequence is cut down to CDR3 DNA, 39 bases in frame from base 1. CDR1 and CDR2 were assigned from the germline V gene as KGHSH and LQKENI. Comment on this clone: Its target antigen remains unknown. Base qualities were left out, and no much larger clone turns up one base away.

The immunoSEQ Assay, a bias-controlled multiplex PCR, was used to amplify TCRbeta CDR3 regions from genomic DNA. Turning to the authors' computational methods: The number of nucleated cells in each sample was estimated by amplification of reference gene primers within the assay. Sequence reads were collapsed and filtered to measure the absolute abundance of every unique TCRbeta CDR3 rearrangement. For each sample, productive Simpson clonality was calculated as the square root of Simpson's diversity index across productive rearrangements. TCRdb took over this immuneACCESS table, retaining in-frame rearrangements with V and J assigned. Such tables are incomplete; in checked studies, under half of the missing clones stem from an unresolved V gene, and the remainder is unexplained. V and J calls and clone size are as listed in that table; D and trimming were resolved from the DNA. The sample table contains fewer than 250,000 clones; only one count was recorded for approximately 78% of them. The ten biggest clones cover 8.5% to 12% of the sample.

The sample consisted of peripheral blood. The receptor's source is a woman older than 75 with acute or convalescent COVID-19. Here the chain combines TRBV18 and TRBJ1-2, with no reliable assignment of the D segment. The nucleotide sequence reads TGTGCCAGCTCACCAGATGCACTCTATGGCTACACCTTC. Its translation is CASSPDALYGYTF.